These 4 T cell receptor beta chains originate from one sample sequenced in a study of cytomegalovirus exposure and HLA in healthy donors. PCR amplification relied on 60 Vbeta primers (plus 13 Jbeta primers). TCRdb's copy holds only in-frame clones and misses some; the assay was immunoSEQ multiplex PCR. The sample has about 130,000 clones, about 79% seen once; the top ten hold 2.7%. The sequencing sample was made of PBMCs. These receptors came from a man between 45 and 60 years old in good health and CMV-seronegative.

V and J are TRBV20-1 and TRBJ1-2; a possible D gene is TRBD1 (6 bases). This CDR3 is 11 amino acids long. Germline CDR1 and CDR2: DFQATT and SNEGSKA (reference sequence). The CDR3 nucleotides read TGCAGCGCGCTGACAGGCTATGGCTACACCTTC. This codes for CSALTGYGYTF.

The CDR3 DNA follows: TGTGCCACCAGCAGAGATCGGGAAGTTAACTATGGCTACACCTTC. As protein: CATSRDREVNYGYTF. The genes are TRBV15 and TRBJ1-2; D uncertain. This CDR3 is built from 15 residues. V was pared by 0 bases and J by 1 base, with 9 bases between. The V gene's germline CDR1 is LNHNV and CDR2 YYDKDF (reference sequence).

The chain combines TRBV6-5 with TRBJ2-7, with TRBD2 identical over 7 bases. The germline CDR1 and CDR2 sequences are MNHEY and SVGAGI. V lost 5 bases and J lost 5; bases outside the gene matches: 3. This CDR3 is 12 amino acids long. The CDR3 is CASSLGGDEQYF. Written as DNA, the CDR3 is TGTGCCAGCAGTCTGGGGGGGGACGAGCAGTACTTC.

The chain is built from TRBV7-2 and TRBJ2-7; the match to TRBD2 covers 10 bases. The V gene end was trimmed by 3 bases and the J gene end by 2 bases; junction bases not matched to a gene: 7. Germline values: CDR1 SGHTA, CDR2 FQGNSA. There are 16 residues in the CDR3. The CDR3 reads CASSLRAGGITYEQYF. The CDR3 DNA follows: TGTGCCAGCAGCTTGAGAGCGGGGGGGATAACCTACGAGCAGTACTTC.